The 30 T cell receptor beta chains presented below share a single source sample, sequenced in a study of siplizumab effects on memory and regulatory T cells. Assay: immunoSEQ multiplex PCR; the TCRdb copy retains only in-frame clones and omits some. The data show some 100,000 clones, around 95% seen once. Sample: Tregs sorted from blood. The receptor source for this set is a human donor in good health.

The chain has TRBV7-9 and TRBJ2-5; no definite D call. Germline CDR1 and CDR2: SEHNR and FQNEAQ (reference sequence). This CDR3 comprises 14 residues. Trimming took off 1 base at V and 11 bases at J, with 17 bases between the two ends. The CDR3 spells CASSLGYRFGEQYF. The CDR3 region has the DNA TGTGCCAGCAGCTTAGGATACCGATTTGGAGAGCAGTACTTC.

V and J are TRBV5-1 and TRBJ1-1; D ambiguous. Trimming took 1 base from V and 8 from J, leaving 9 bases between them. The CDR3 runs to 12 residues. The germline V gene has CDR1 SGHRS and CDR2 YFSETQ. The chain's CDR3 is CASSLNVGEAFF. The DNA of the CDR3 is TGCGCCAGCAGCTTGAACGTGGGGGAAGCTTTCTTT.

This sequence joins TRBV5-1 and TRBJ1-1; D is undetermined. Trimming stripped 3 bases from V and 1 base from J, with 10 bases between. CDR3 length: 14 amino acids. CDR1 and CDR2 from the germline V gene are SGHRS and YFSETQ. CDR3 nucleotide sequence: TGCGCCAGCAGCTCCGACGGTTGGAACACTGAAGCTTTCTTT. As protein: CASSSDGWNTEAFF. The entire variable domain, with the rest obtained from reference TRBV5-1 and TRBJ1-1, is as follows: KAGVTQTPRYLIKTRGQQVTLSCSPISGHRSVSWYQQTPGQGLQFLFEYFSETQRNKGNFPGRFSGRQFSNSRSEMNVSTLELGDSALYLCASSSDGWNTEAFFGQGTRLTVV.

The chain has TRBV27 and TRBJ1-2; no definite D call. V was pared by 8 bases and J by 4 bases, with 20 bases between. CDR1 MNHEY and CDR2 SMNVEV come from the germline V gene (reference sequence). The CDR3 is made up of 15 amino acids. DNA for the CDR3: TGTGCCAGCGCAATTCGACGAAGGTCCGTCTATGGCTACACCTTC. Translation: CASAIRRRSVYGYTF.

V and J are TRBV5-1 and TRBJ2-3; the D is unclear. CDR1 is SGHRS, CDR2 YFSETQ, per germline. V shed 4 bases and J shed 5 bases, with 14 bases lying between them. CDR3 length: 14 residues. The CDR3 here is CASSPAIAGDTQYF. The CDR3 region has the DNA TGCGCCAGCAGCCCCGCTATAGCAGGAGATACGCAGTATTTT.

The genes are TRBV5-1 and TRBJ2-2; D possibly corresponds to TRBD1 (5 bases). Germline V gene sequence: CDR1 SGHRS, CDR2 YFSETQ. V lost 7 bases to trimming and J lost 0 bases, with 13 bases between them. The CDR3 is made up of 15 amino acids. The CDR3 protein is CASHETVSNTGELFF. CDR3 sequence (DNA): TGCGCCAGCCATGAGACAGTGTCGAACACCGGGGAGCTGTTTTTT.

This chain uses TRBV6-5 with TRBJ2-4; 8 bases fit TRBD2. CDR3 length: 14 amino acids. The V segment lost 2 bases and the J segment 4 bases; nucleotides outside the gene matches: 1. Germline CDR1 is MNHEY and CDR2 is SVGAGI. DNA for the CDR3: TGTGCCAGCAGTTACCGGGGGGGGAAAAACATTCAGTACTTC. Translation gives CASSYRGGKNIQYF.

The chain employs TRBV27 and TRBJ1-1; D remains ambiguous. V lost 6 bases to trimming and J lost 3 bases, with 23 bases between them. Germline CDR1 is MNHEY and CDR2 is SMNVEV (reference sequence). This CDR3 has 17 residues. The DNA of the CDR3 is TGTGCCAGCAGCTTAACGGTATTTGAGGGCGGGTACACTGAAGCTTTCTTT. Translation: CASSLTVFEGGYTEAFF.

V gene TRBV5-1 combines with J gene TRBJ1-2, with unresolved D. This CDR3 has 15 amino acids. The germline V gene has CDR1 SGHRS and CDR2 YFSETQ. V lost 1 base and J 0 bases, leaving 10 bases between the germline ends. CDR3 loop: CASSLFMEANYGYTF. CDR3 sequence (DNA): TGCGCCAGCAGCTTGTTCATGGAAGCTAACTATGGCTACACCTTC.

V is TRBV18 and J is TRBJ2-1; TRBD1 matches at 7 bases. V shed 5 bases and J 15 bases; nucleotides not matched to a gene: 7. The CDR3 consists of 11 residues. Germline CDR1 reads KGHSH; CDR2 reads LQKENI. The CDR3 bases are TGTGCCAGCTCAACCGACAGGGTACGGTTCTTC. It encodes CASSTDRVRFF.

The V gene is TRBV27, the J gene TRBJ2-7; 8 bases line up with TRBD2. The V segment lost 6 bases and the J segment 4 bases; nucleotides outside the gene matches: 11. Germline-derived CDR1 and CDR2 are MNHEY and SMNVEV (reference sequence). This CDR3 has 15 residues. Here the CDR3 DNA reads TGTGCCAGCAGACCGGGAGGGCCGCAGGGGTACGAGCAGTACTTC. Translation: CASRPGGPQGYEQYF.

V and J are TRBV7-9 and TRBJ2-1, with D possibly matching TRBD1 (7 bases). There are 15 residues in the CDR3. Germline V lookup: CDR1 SEHNR, CDR2 FQNEAQ (reference sequence). Trimming removed 5 bases at V and 7 bases at J, with 18 bases between. CDR3 DNA sequence: TGTGCCAGCAGCCCCCCGCGGGACAGTCCGAATGAGCAGTTCTTC. Translated, it gives CASSPPRDSPNEQFF.

This chain connects TRBV5-1 to TRBJ2-3, with 11 bases aligning to TRBD2. Germline V lookup: CDR1 SGHRS, CDR2 YFSETQ. Losses at the gene ends were 4 bases for V and 2 bases for J; bases not matched to a gene: 6. The CDR3 runs 16 residues. CDR3 protein: CASSNGLAGYTDTQYF. In DNA form, the CDR3 reads TGCGCCAGCAGCAACGGACTAGCGGGCTACACAGATACGCAGTATTTT. The full variable domain, completed using reference TRBV5-1 and TRBJ2-3, is KAGVTQTPRYLIKTRGQQVTLSCSPISGHRSVSWYQQTPGQGLQFLFEYFSETQRNKGNFPGRFSGRQFSNSRSEMNVSTLELGDSALYLCASSNGLAGYTDTQYFGPGTRLTVL.

The chain links TRBV30 to TRBJ2-7; no reliable D call. Trimming cost V 0 bases and J 3 bases, with 3 bases left between them. The germline V gene encodes CDR1 GTSNPN and CDR2 SVGIG (reference sequence). The CDR3 runs to 11 residues. CDR3 loop: CAWSVSYEQYF. The CDR3 bases are TGTGCCTGGAGTGTAAGCTACGAGCAGTACTTC.

This chain links TRBV5-1 with TRBJ2-7; no firm D call. The V gene lost 1 base and the J gene lost 5 bases, with 19 bases spanning the gap. The V gene's germline CDR1 is SGHRS and CDR2 YFSETQ. This CDR3 region has 16 residues. CDR3 in DNA: TGCGCCAGCAGCTTGTTCGTTGGTCGTCCCTACCACGAGCAGTACTTC. Translated: CASSLFVGRPYHEQYF.

The chain combines TRBV27 with TRBJ2-7; D possibly corresponds to TRBD2 (5 bases). Germline-derived CDR1 and CDR2 are MNHEY and SMNVEV (reference sequence). The CDR3 contains 15 residues. Trimming left V 7 bases short and J 3 bases short, with 19 bases between. The CDR3 DNA is TGTGCCAGCATGTGGGGTCGAGGGTTTTTCTACGAGCAGTACTTC. Translation: CASMWGRGFFYEQYF.

V gene TRBV29-1 combines with J gene TRBJ2-1, with D tentatively TRBD2 (5 bases). CDR1 SQVTM and CDR2 ANQGSEA come from the germline V gene. Trimming took off 2 bases at V and 4 bases at J, with 12 bases between the two ends. The CDR3 is made up of 14 amino acids. CDR3 in DNA: TGCAGCGTTGAACGGGGTCGTATTTACAATGAGCAGTTCTTC. Protein sequence: CSVERGRIYNEQFF.

The rearrangement uses TRBV5-6 and TRBJ1-4; D unclear. Germline CDR1 and CDR2: SGHDT and YYEEEE. V lost 4 bases and J lost 8, with 18 bases in between. There are 15 residues in the CDR3. In nucleotides, the CDR3 is TGTGCCAGCAGCACCCCAGGTCGCGTAAACGAAAAACTGTTTTTT. It encodes CASSTPGRVNEKLFF.

The chain recombines TRBV2 with TRBJ2-1, with 11 bases lining up with TRBD2. After removal of 4 bases from V and 1 base from J, the junction contained 3 bases not matched to a gene. Germline CDR1 is SNHLY and CDR2 is FYNNEI. This CDR3 spans 16 amino acids. This CDR3 is CASSARLAGSYNEQFF. The CDR3 nucleotides are TGTGCCAGCAGTGCCAGACTAGCGGGGTCCTACAATGAGCAGTTCTTC.

The gene calls are TRBV30 and TRBJ1-4; tentative D call: TRBD1 (6 bases). The CDR3 has 15 residues. Germline V CDR1 and CDR2: GTSNPN, SVGIG (reference sequence). V was trimmed by 3 bases and J by 2 bases, leaving 13 bases between them. The CDR3 loop is CAWRGPRGTNEKLFF. For the CDR3, the DNA is TGTGCCTGGAGGGGACCCAGGGGCACTAATGAAAAACTGTTTTTT.

The rearrangement links TRBV7-6 to TRBJ2-1; D is possibly TRBD2 (6 bases). Trimming shortened V by 5 bases and J by 3 bases, and 14 bases separated the two germline ends. This CDR3 has 15 amino acids. The germline V gene has CDR1 SGHVS and CDR2 FNYEAQ. This CDR3 reads CASSIRDSFYNEQFF. The DNA for the CDR3 is TGTGCCAGCAGCATCCGGGACTCGTTCTACAATGAGCAGTTCTTC.

The rearrangement joins TRBV20-1 to TRBJ1-1; D is unclear. Germline-derived CDR1 and CDR2 are DFQATT and SNEGSKA (reference sequence). Trimming left V 6 bases short and J 6 bases short, with 11 bases between. CDR3 size: 11 residues. The CDR3 nucleotides are TGCAGTGCGAGCGATACGCCTGAAGCTTTCTTT. Its protein product is CSASDTPEAFF.

This clone was found once. The CDR3 nucleotides are TGTGCCAGCAAGGAGGGGACAGATACGCAGTATTTT. Encoded protein: CASKEGTDTQYF. The gene calls are TRBV2 and TRBJ2-3, with D maybe TRBD2 (6 bases). The CDR3 sequence is 12 residues long. Germline V gene data show CDR1 as SNHLY and CDR2 as FYNNEI. Trimming left V 7 bases short and J 3 bases short, with 8 bases between.

The chain combines TRBV11-2 with TRBJ2-2; 8 positions agree with TRBD2. V lost 6 bases to trimming and J lost 3 bases; unmatched junction nucleotides: 12. This CDR3 is 17 amino acids long. The V gene's germline CDR1 is SGHAT and CDR2 FQNNGV. This CDR3 is CASRRRVAGTDTGELFF. The DNA of the CDR3 is TGTGCCAGCAGGCGCCGGGTAGCGGGAACGGACACCGGGGAGCTGTTTTTT.

The rearrangement joins TRBV18 to TRBJ1-5; 8 positions agree with TRBD1. V lost 6 bases and J lost 7; bases outside the gene matches: 8. Germline V gives CDR1 KGHSH, CDR2 LQKENI. The length of the CDR3 is 14 residues. The DNA for the CDR3 is TGTGCCAGCTCCCGCGCAGGGGGCGACCAGCCCCAGCATTTT. It translates to CASSRAGGDQPQHF. The whole variable domain, remainder taken from reference TRBV18 and TRBJ1-5, is NAGVMQNPRHLVRRRGQEARLRCSPMKGHSHVYWYRQLPEEGLKFMVYLQKENIIDESGMPKERFSAEFPKEGPSILRIQQVVRGDSAAYFCASSRAGGDQPQHFGDGTRLSIL.

The chain employs TRBV2 and TRBJ2-7, with D maybe TRBD2 (6 bases). Trimming took off 7 bases at V and 3 bases at J, with 16 bases between the two ends. Germline V gene data show CDR1 as SNHLY and CDR2 as FYNNEI. The CDR3 runs to 14 residues. CDR3 region: CASIREPTRYEQYF. DNA for the CDR3: TGTGCCAGCATCCGGGAGCCCACCCGCTACGAGCAGTACTTC. Full variable domain (rest looked up from reference TRBV2 and TRBJ2-7): EPEVTQTPSHQVTQMGQEVILRCVPISNHLYFYWYRQILGQKVEFLVSFYNNEISEKSEIFDDQFSVERPDGSNFTLKIRSTKLEDSAMYFCASIREPTRYEQYFGPGTRLTVT.

V gene TRBV28 combines with J gene TRBJ1-5, with unresolved D. CDR1 and CDR2 from the germline V gene are MDHEN and SYDVKM. Trimming left V 7 bases short and J 10 bases short, with 14 bases between. The length of the CDR3 is 12 residues. This CDR3 is CASKLRSSPQHF. CDR3 DNA sequence: TGTGCCAGCAAGTTGCGGAGCAGCCCCCAGCATTTT. The variable domain in full, completed from reference TRBV28 and TRBJ1-5, reads DVKVTQSSRYLVKRTGEKVFLECVQDMDHENMFWYRQDPGLGLRLIYFSYDVKMKEKGDIPEGYSVSREKKERFSLILESASTNQTSMYLCASKLRSSPQHFGDGTRLSIL.

V and J are TRBV5-1 and TRBJ2-1; tentatively, D is TRBD2 (5 bases). The ends were cut back, 6 bases at V and 6 bases at J, with 7 bases in the middle. Per the germline V gene, CDR1 is SGHRS and CDR2 is YFSETQ. This CDR3 region has 11 residues. CDR3 coding DNA: TGCGCCAGCACCGCGGGCAATGAGCAGTTCTTC. Encoded protein: CASTAGNEQFF. Full variable domain (remainder filled in from reference TRBV5-1 and TRBJ2-1): KAGVTQTPRYLIKTRGQQVTLSCSPISGHRSVSWYQQTPGQGLQFLFEYFSETQRNKGNFPGRFSGRQFSNSRSEMNVSTLELGDSALYLCASTAGNEQFFGPGTRLTVL.

The genes are TRBV6-5 and TRBJ2-1; the D is unclear. This CDR3 comprises 13 residues. The germline V gene has CDR1 MNHEY and CDR2 SVGAGI. V was pared by 4 bases and J by 2 bases, with 6 bases between. CDR3 in amino acids: CASSFYPYNEQFF. CDR3 DNA: TGTGCCAGCAGTTTCTACCCCTACAATGAGCAGTTCTTC.

CDR3 sequence reads: CASTRDRVNYEQYF. CDR3 coding DNA: TGCGCCAGCACCCGGGACAGGGTGAACTACGAGCAGTACTTC. The V gene is TRBV5-1, the J gene TRBJ2-7, with 9 bases matching TRBD1. With V trimmed by 6 bases and J by 3 bases, 7 bases remained unmatched. The CDR3 length is 14 residues. The germline CDR1 and CDR2 sequences are SGHRS and YFSETQ.